A selection of T cell receptor beta chains follows, all from one sample in a study of T cells after yellow fever vaccination. TCRdb ran MiXCR on the 5' RACE reads and lists one entry per CDR3 protein. The table includes fewer than 400,000 distinct CDR3 sequences, about 6.2% detected once. Sequences were derived from PBMCs, sampled 5 days after the yellow fever booster vaccination. The receptors shown here come from a man between 25 and 39 years old who received the YFV17D yellow fever vaccine. The CDR3 runs from the conserved cysteine through the conserved F or W. The order of the fields is J gene, D gene, V gene, clone size, CDR3 DNA, CDR3 protein. The D gene is left open where the match is weak. Some rows have no size entry. The others give once, few or many, or a class for an expanded clone.

j_gene: TRBJ2-7; d_gene: NA; v_gene: TRBV6-2/TRBV6-3; abundance: few; CDR3nt: TGTGCCAGCAGTTACCACAGGGCCGAGCAGTACTTC; CDR3aa: CASSYHRAEQYF
j_gene: TRBJ2-5; d_gene: NA; v_gene: TRBV29-1; abundance: NA; CDR3nt: TGCAGCCCCGAGACCGTCCTTGAGACCCAGTACTTC; CDR3aa: CSPETVLETQYF
j_gene: TRBJ2-1; d_gene: TRBD1; v_gene: TRBV7-2; abundance: many; CDR3nt: TGTGCCAGCAGGTCAACAGGGGACAATGAGCAGTTCTTC; CDR3aa: CASRSTGDNEQFF
j_gene: TRBJ1-6; d_gene: TRBD1; v_gene: TRBV23-1; abundance: NA; CDR3nt: TGCGCCAGCAGCCAACAAGCGGGCTGGGACAGGGAATTTTATTCACCCCTCCACTTT; CDR3aa: CASSQQAGWDREFYSPLHF
j_gene: TRBJ1-1; d_gene: NA; v_gene: TRBV19; abundance: many; CDR3nt: TGTGCCAGTAGTGTCGCAGGGCTCACTGAAGCTTTCTTT; CDR3aa: CASSVAGLTEAFF
j_gene: TRBJ2-1; d_gene: NA; v_gene: TRBV20-1; abundance: NA; CDR3nt: TGCAGTGCTAGCCGGGAGTACAATGAGCAGTTCTTC; CDR3aa: CSASREYNEQFF
j_gene: TRBJ2-1; d_gene: NA; v_gene: TRBV9; abundance: few; CDR3nt: TGTGCCAGCACCCCACGATCTAGCGCCAACAATGAGCAGTTCTTC; CDR3aa: CASTPRSSANNEQFF
j_gene: TRBJ2-1; d_gene: TRBD2; v_gene: TRBV15; abundance: many; CDR3nt: TGTGCCACCAGCAGAGATAAGGGACTAGAATACAATGAGCAGTTCTTC; CDR3aa: CATSRDKGLEYNEQFF
j_gene: TRBJ2-2; d_gene: NA; v_gene: TRBV12-3/TRBV12-4; abundance: few; CDR3nt: TGTGCCAGCATGGAGGGGGCCGGGGAGCTGTTTTTT; CDR3aa: CASMEGAGELFF
j_gene: TRBJ2-5; d_gene: NA; v_gene: TRBV20-1; abundance: many; CDR3nt: TGCAGTGCCCCCCGGCGAGAACAAGAGACCCAGTACTTC; CDR3aa: CSAPRREQETQYF
j_gene: TRBJ2-5; d_gene: NA; v_gene: TRBV30; abundance: NA; CDR3nt: TGTGCCTGGAGTGTAGCAGGGGAGGGGACCCAGTACTTC; CDR3aa: CAWSVAGEGTQYF
j_gene: TRBJ2-2; d_gene: TRBD2; v_gene: TRBV4-3; abundance: NA; CDR3nt: TGCGCCAGCAGGAGCGGGATAAACACCGGGGAGCTGTTTTTT; CDR3aa: CASRSGINTGELFF
j_gene: TRBJ2-5; d_gene: NA; v_gene: TRBV7-6; abundance: many; CDR3nt: TGTGCCAGCAGCTTTACCTGGGCGCAAGAGACCCAGTACTTC; CDR3aa: CASSFTWAQETQYF
j_gene: TRBJ1-2; d_gene: NA; v_gene: TRBV7-2; abundance: many; CDR3nt: TGTGCCAGCAGCTTAGGCGGGGAAGGGTATGGCTACACCTTC; CDR3aa: CASSLGGEGYGYTF
j_gene: TRBJ1-2; d_gene: NA; v_gene: TRBV25-1; abundance: many; CDR3nt: TGTGCCAGCAGCTCGGGCTATGGCTACACCTTC; CDR3aa: CASSSGYGYTF
j_gene: TRBJ2-3; d_gene: TRBD2; v_gene: TRBV5-4; abundance: NA; CDR3nt: TGTGCCAGCAGCCCTTGGACTAGCTCAGATACGCAGTATTTT; CDR3aa: CASSPWTSSDTQYF
j_gene: TRBJ1-1; d_gene: NA; v_gene: TRBV9; abundance: NA; CDR3nt: TGTGCCAGCAGCGTAGGGGTTTCGAACACTGAAGCTTTCTTT; CDR3aa: CASSVGVSNTEAFF
j_gene: TRBJ2-1; d_gene: NA; v_gene: TRBV15; abundance: many; CDR3nt: TGTGCCACCAGCATACTAGGGGCCAATGAGCAGTTCTTC; CDR3aa: CATSILGANEQFF
j_gene: TRBJ2-5; d_gene: NA; v_gene: TRBV4-2; abundance: NA; CDR3nt: TGTGCCAGCAACACGGGCAGGGAAGAGACCCAGTACTTC; CDR3aa: CASNTGREETQYF
j_gene: TRBJ1-5; d_gene: TRBD1; v_gene: TRBV6-1; abundance: many; CDR3nt: TGTGCCAGCAGTGTTGACAGGGACTGGCCCCAGCATTTT; CDR3aa: CASSVDRDWPQHF
j_gene: TRBJ2-7; d_gene: NA; v_gene: TRBV25-1; abundance: many; CDR3nt: TGTGCCAGCAGTGCATACGGGACTGCTAGCTCCTACGAGCAGTACTTC; CDR3aa: CASSAYGTASSYEQYF
j_gene: TRBJ2-7; d_gene: NA; v_gene: TRBV6-5; abundance: few; CDR3nt: TGTGCCAGCAGTTACTCAACTCCAACACTGACTAGTTCGGTTTACGAGCAGTACTTC; CDR3aa: CASSYSTPTLTSSVYEQYF
j_gene: TRBJ2-5; d_gene: TRBD2; v_gene: TRBV20-1; abundance: NA; CDR3nt: TGCTGTTCTAGGGCCCAGGCTTCTGGGCTAGCGGGAGTAAGGACCCAGTACTTC; CDR3aa: CCSRAQASGLAGVRTQYF
j_gene: TRBJ1-4; d_gene: NA; v_gene: TRBV20-1; abundance: NA; CDR3nt: TGCAGTGGGACGCCGCACTACCCGGAGGAAAAACTGTTTTTT; CDR3aa: CSGTPHYPEEKLFF
j_gene: TRBJ2-3; d_gene: TRBD2; v_gene: TRBV4-2; abundance: few; CDR3nt: TGTGCCAGCAGCCAAGATCCTAGCGGGAGAGTCGGAACAGATACGCAGTATTTT; CDR3aa: CASSQDPSGRVGTDTQYF
j_gene: TRBJ2-5; d_gene: TRBD2; v_gene: TRBV14; abundance: few; CDR3nt: TGTGCCAGCAGCCGCCAGTCCGGGACTAGAGAGACCCAGTACTTC; CDR3aa: CASSRQSGTRETQYF
j_gene: TRBJ2-1; d_gene: NA; v_gene: TRBV6-5; abundance: NA; CDR3nt: TGTGCCAGCAGTTACGGTCGCGGCTACAATGAGCAGTTCTTC; CDR3aa: CASSYGRGYNEQFF
j_gene: TRBJ2-1; d_gene: TRBD1; v_gene: TRBV5-5; abundance: NA; CDR3nt: TGTGCCAGCTTAGACAGGGCCTTCTCCTACAATGAGCAGTTCTTC; CDR3aa: CASLDRAFSYNEQFF
j_gene: TRBJ1-2; d_gene: NA; v_gene: TRBV7-9; abundance: NA; CDR3nt: TGTGCCAGCAGCTTGATGGGGAATGGCTACACCTTC; CDR3aa: CASSLMGNGYTF
j_gene: TRBJ2-1; d_gene: TRBD2; v_gene: TRBV5-1; abundance: many; CDR3nt: TGCGCCAGCAGCTGGCTGGCGGGAGTGGGGCACAATGAGCAGTTCTTC; CDR3aa: CASSWLAGVGHNEQFF
j_gene: TRBJ2-5; d_gene: NA; v_gene: TRBV12-3/TRBV12-4; abundance: NA; CDR3nt: TGTGCCAGCACCCCCGGGACGGCTGGGGGGGAGACCCAGTACTTC; CDR3aa: CASTPGTAGGETQYF
j_gene: TRBJ2-1; d_gene: NA; v_gene: TRBV4-2; abundance: few; CDR3nt: TGTGCCAGCAGCCAACTACAGGGTAGTCAAATGGGGAATGAGCAGTTCTTC; CDR3aa: CASSQLQGSQMGNEQFF
j_gene: TRBJ1-2; d_gene: NA; v_gene: TRBV24-1; abundance: NA; CDR3nt: TGTGCCACCAGTGCGACATCCAGGGGTGGCTACACCTTC; CDR3aa: CATSATSRGGYTF
j_gene: TRBJ2-1; d_gene: NA; v_gene: TRBV6-4; abundance: many; CDR3nt: TGTGCCAGCAGTGCACTTCAATCCTACAATGAGCAGTTCTTC; CDR3aa: CASSALQSYNEQFF
j_gene: TRBJ2-7; d_gene: TRBD1; v_gene: TRBV5-1; abundance: few; CDR3nt: TGCGCCAGCAAGGACAGGGAAAACGAGCAGTACTTC; CDR3aa: CASKDRENEQYF
j_gene: TRBJ2-7; d_gene: TRBD1; v_gene: TRBV5-1; abundance: few; CDR3nt: TGCGCCAGCAAGGTGGGGACAGGGGCCTTCTACGAGCAGTACTTC; CDR3aa: CASKVGTGAFYEQYF
j_gene: TRBJ2-1; d_gene: NA; v_gene: TRBV5-8; abundance: NA; CDR3nt: TGTGCCAGCACCCCTACAGGTTACAATGAGCAGTTCTTC; CDR3aa: CASTPTGYNEQFF
j_gene: TRBJ2-7; d_gene: NA; v_gene: TRBV5-1; abundance: NA; CDR3nt: TGCGCCAGCAGCTCCGAGGGCGGGAACTCCTACGAGCAGTACTTC; CDR3aa: CASSSEGGNSYEQYF
j_gene: TRBJ1-1; d_gene: NA; v_gene: TRBV10-3; abundance: NA; CDR3nt: TGTGCCATCGGTAAGGGAGAGGCTGAAGCTTTCTTT; CDR3aa: CAIGKGEAEAFF
j_gene: TRBJ2-1; d_gene: TRBD2; v_gene: TRBV4-3; abundance: many; CDR3nt: TGCGCCAGCAGCCAAGGGGTTAGCGGGACGCCGCATGAGCAGTTCTTC; CDR3aa: CASSQGVSGTPHEQFF
j_gene: TRBJ1-6; d_gene: NA; v_gene: TRBV27; abundance: few; CDR3nt: TGTGCCAGCAGATTACAGGGTGGAGCGCGTTCACCCCTCCACTTT; CDR3aa: CASRLQGGARSPLHF
j_gene: TRBJ2-6; d_gene: NA; v_gene: TRBV4-3; abundance: few; CDR3nt: TGCGCCAGCAGCCGCATCCTACCGACAGGAAGCTCTGGGGCCAACGTCCTGACTTTC; CDR3aa: CASSRILPTGSSGANVLTF
j_gene: TRBJ2-7; d_gene: NA; v_gene: TRBV28; abundance: NA; CDR3nt: TGTGCCAGCAGTCCAGCAGGGAGGTTTCACTCCTACGAGCAGTACTTC; CDR3aa: CASSPAGRFHSYEQYF
j_gene: TRBJ2-3; d_gene: NA; v_gene: TRBV7-9; abundance: few; CDR3nt: TGTGCCAGCAGCTCCCGAAACACGGCAGATACGCAGTATTTT; CDR3aa: CASSSRNTADTQYF